This T cell receptor (beta chain) was captured in a study of CD8 T cells in cerebrospinal fluid in Alzheimer's disease. Study-wide background: Clonal expansion of CSF T cells was measured with plate-based and droplet-based single-cell sequencing. Findings and caveats of the study: EBV-specific TCRs in cerebrospinal fluid reportedly do not establish a causal EBV–Alzheimer's link.

CSF cells underwent 10X single-cell V(D)J and 5' gene-expression profiling. TCRdb reworked the 10x single-cell sequencing reads into one entry per CDR3 protein, no DNA. This sample's clone table lists about 1,100 distinct CDR3 sequences. A live/dead marker was used to sort live CSF cells for droplet sequencing. The CDR3 totals 15 residues. The germline gives CDR1 WSHSY, CDR2 SAAADI. About this clonotype itself: Its antigen is unknown.

Sequenced sample: cerebrospinal fluid. The chain combines TRBV10-2 with TRBJ2-3. The source of this sequence is a human donor with Parkinson's disease. The chain's CDR3 is CASSESGLARDTQYF.